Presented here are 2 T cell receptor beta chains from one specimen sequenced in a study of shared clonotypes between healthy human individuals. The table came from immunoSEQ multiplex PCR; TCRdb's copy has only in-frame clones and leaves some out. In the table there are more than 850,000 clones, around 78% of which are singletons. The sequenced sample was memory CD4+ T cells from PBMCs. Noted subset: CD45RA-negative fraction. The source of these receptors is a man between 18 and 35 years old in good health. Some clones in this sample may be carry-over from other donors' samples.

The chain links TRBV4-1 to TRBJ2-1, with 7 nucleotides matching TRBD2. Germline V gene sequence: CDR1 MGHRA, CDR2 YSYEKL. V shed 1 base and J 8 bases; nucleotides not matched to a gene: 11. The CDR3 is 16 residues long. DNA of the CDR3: TGCGCCAGCAGCCAAGGGGGGAGGGGCCCCCGGGATGAGCAGTTCTTC. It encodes CASSQGGRGPRDEQFF.

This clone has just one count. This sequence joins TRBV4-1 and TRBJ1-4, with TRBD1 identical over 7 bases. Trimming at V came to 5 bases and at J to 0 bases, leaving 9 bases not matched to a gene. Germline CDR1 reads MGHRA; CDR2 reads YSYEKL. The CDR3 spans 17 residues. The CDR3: CASSYPTGLATNEKLFF. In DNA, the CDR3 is TGCGCCAGCAGCTACCCGACAGGGCTGGCAACTAATGAAAAACTGTTTTTT.